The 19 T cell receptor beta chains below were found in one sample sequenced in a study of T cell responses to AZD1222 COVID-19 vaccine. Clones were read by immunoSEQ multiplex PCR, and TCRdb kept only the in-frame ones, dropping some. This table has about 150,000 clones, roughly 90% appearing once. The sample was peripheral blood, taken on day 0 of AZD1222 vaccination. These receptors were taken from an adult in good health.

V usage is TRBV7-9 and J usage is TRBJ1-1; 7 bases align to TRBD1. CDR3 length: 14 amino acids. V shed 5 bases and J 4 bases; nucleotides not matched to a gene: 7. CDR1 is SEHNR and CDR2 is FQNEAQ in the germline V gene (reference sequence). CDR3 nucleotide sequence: TGTGCCAGCAGCCTAGGGGGCGCGGGCACTGAAGCTTTCTTT. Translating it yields CASSLGGAGTEAFF.

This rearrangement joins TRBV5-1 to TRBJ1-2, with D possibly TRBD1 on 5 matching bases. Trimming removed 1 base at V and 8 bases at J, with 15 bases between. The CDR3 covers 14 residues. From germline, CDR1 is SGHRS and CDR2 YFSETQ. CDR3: CASSLMRAGRGYTF. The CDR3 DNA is TGCGCCAGCAGCTTGATGCGGGCAGGGAGAGGCTACACCTTC.

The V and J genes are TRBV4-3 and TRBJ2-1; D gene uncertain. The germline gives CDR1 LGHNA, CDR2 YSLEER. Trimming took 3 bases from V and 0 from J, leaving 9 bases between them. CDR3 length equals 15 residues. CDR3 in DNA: TGCGCCAGCAGCCAGGAATCAGACTCCTACAATGAGCAGTTCTTC. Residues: CASSQESDSYNEQFF.

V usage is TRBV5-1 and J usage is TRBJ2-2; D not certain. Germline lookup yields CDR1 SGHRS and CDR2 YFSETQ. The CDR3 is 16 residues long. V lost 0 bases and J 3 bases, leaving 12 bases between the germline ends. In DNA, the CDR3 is TGCGCCAGCAGCTTGGCCGGGTCAGCATACACCGGGGAGCTGTTTTTT. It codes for CASSLAGSAYTGELFF.

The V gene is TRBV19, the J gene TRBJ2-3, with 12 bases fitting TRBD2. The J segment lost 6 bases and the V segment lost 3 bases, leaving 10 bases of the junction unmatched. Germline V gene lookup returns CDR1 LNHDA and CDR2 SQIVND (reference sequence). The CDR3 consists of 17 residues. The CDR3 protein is CASSISASGGAVDTQYF. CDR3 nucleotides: TGTGCCAGTAGTATCTCGGCTAGCGGGGGGGCGGTGGATACGCAGTATTTT.

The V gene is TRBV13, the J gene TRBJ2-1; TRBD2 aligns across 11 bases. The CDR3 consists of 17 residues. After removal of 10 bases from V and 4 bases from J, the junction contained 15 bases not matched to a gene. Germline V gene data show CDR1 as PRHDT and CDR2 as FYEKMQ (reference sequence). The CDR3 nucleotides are TGTGCCACGTTAGCGGGAGGGCCAACAACATCATACAATGAGCAGTTCTTC. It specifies CATLAGGPTTSYNEQFF.

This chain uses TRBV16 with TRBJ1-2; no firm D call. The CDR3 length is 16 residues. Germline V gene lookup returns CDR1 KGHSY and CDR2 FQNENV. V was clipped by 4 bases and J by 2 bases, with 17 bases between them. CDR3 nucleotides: TGTGCCAGCAGCCCACGTACAAAGGCAGTCAACTATGGCTACACCTTC. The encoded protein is CASSPRTKAVNYGYTF. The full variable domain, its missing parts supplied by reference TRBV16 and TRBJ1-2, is GEEVAQTPKHLVRGEGQKAKLYCAPIKGHSYVFWYQQVLKNEFKFLISFQNENVFDETGMPKERFSAKCLPNSPCSLEIQATKLEDSAVYFCASSPRTKAVNYGYTFGSGTRLTVV.

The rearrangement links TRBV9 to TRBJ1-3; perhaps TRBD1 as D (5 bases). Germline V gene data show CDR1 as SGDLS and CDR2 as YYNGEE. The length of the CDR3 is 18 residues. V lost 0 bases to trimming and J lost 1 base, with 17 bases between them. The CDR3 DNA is TGTGCCAGCAGCGTAGCTCACAGGCCCATTTCTTCTGGAAACACCATATATTTT. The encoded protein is CASSVAHRPISSGNTIYF. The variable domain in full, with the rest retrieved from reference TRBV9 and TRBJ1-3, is DSGVTQTPKHLITATGQRVTLRCSPRSGDLSVYWYQQSLDQGLQFLIQYYNGEERAKGNILERFSAQQFPDLHSELNLSSLELGDSALYFCASSVAHRPISSGNTIYFGEGSWLTVV.

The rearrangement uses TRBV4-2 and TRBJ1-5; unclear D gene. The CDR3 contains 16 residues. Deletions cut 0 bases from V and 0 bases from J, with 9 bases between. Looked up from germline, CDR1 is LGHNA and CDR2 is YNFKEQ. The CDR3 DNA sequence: TGTGCCAGCAGCCAAGAAGGGTGGAATAGCAATCAGCCCCAGCATTTT. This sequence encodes CASSQEGWNSNQPQHF.

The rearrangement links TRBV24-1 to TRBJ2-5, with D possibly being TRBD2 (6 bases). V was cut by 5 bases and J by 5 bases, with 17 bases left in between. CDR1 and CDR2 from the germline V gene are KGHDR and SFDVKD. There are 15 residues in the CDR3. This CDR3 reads CATSVKEGLGETQYF. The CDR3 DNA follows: TGTGCCACCAGTGTTAAGGAGGGGTTAGGGGAGACCCAGTACTTC.

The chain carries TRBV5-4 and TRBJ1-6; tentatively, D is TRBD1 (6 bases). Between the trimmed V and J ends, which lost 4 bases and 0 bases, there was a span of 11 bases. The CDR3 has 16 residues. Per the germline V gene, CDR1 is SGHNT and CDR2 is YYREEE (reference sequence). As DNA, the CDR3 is TGTGCCAGCAGCCGGCAGGGGAGCTCCTATAATTCACCCCTCCACTTT. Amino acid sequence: CASSRQGSSYNSPLHF.

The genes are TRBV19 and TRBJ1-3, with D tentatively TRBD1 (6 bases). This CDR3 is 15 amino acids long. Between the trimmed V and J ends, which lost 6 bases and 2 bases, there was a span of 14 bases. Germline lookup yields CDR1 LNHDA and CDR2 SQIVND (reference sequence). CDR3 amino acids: CASSAAGGPGNTIYF. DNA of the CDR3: TGTGCCAGTAGCGCCGCCGGGGGGCCTGGAAACACCATATATTTT. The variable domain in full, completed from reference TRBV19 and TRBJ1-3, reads DGGITQSPKYLFRKEGQNVTLSCEQNLNHDAMYWYRQDPGQGLRLIYYSQIVNDFQKGDIAEGYSVSREKKESFPLTVTSAQKNPTAFYLCASSAAGGPGNTIYFGEGSWLTVV.

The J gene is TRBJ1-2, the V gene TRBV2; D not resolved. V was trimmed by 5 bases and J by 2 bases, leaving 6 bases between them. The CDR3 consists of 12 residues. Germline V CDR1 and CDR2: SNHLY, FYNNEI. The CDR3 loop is CASSSGNYGYTF. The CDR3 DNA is TGTGCCAGCAGTTCGGGGAACTATGGCTACACCTTC.

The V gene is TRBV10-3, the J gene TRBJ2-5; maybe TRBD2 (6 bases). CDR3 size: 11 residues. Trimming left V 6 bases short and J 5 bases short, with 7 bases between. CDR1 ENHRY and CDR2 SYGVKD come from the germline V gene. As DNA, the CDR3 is TGTGCCATCAGGGAGGGGGAGACCCAGTACTTC. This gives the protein CAIREGETQYF.

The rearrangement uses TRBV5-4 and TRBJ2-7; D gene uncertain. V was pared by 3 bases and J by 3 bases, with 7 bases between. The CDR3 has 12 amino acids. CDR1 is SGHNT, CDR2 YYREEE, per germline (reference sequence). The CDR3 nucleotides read TGTGCCAGCAGCTCGGACGTCTACGAGCAGTACTTC. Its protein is CASSSDVYEQYF.

CDR3 protein: CASSPPWGTDTQYF. In DNA, the CDR3 is TGTGCCAGCTCACCACCCTGGGGCACAGATACGCAGTATTTT. The V call is TRBV18, the J call TRBJ2-3; no definite D call. The V end lost 0 bases, the J end lost 1 base, and 5 bases lay between the germline ends. Germline assignment: CDR1 KGHSH and CDR2 LQKENI. The CDR3 length is 14 residues.

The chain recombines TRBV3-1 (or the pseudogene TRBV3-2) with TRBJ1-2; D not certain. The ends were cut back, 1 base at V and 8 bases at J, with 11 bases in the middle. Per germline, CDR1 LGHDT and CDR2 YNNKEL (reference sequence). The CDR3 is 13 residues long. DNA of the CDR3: TGTGCCAGCAGCCAAGCGTATCCTGAGGGCTACACCTTC. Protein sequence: CASSQAYPEGYTF.

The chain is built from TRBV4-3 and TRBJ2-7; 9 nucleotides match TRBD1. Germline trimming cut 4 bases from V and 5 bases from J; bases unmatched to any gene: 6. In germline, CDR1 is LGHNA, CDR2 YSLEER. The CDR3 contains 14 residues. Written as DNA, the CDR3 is TGCGCCAGCAGCCTCCGGGACAGGGTTAACGAGCAGTACTTC. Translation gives CASSLRDRVNEQYF.

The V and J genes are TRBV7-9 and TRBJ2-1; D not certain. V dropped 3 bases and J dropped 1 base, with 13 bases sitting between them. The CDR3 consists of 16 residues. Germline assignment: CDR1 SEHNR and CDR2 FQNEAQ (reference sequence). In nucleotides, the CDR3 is TGTGCCAGCAGCTTGGGGATGGGGTTATCCTACAATGAGCAGTTCTTC. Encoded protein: CASSLGMGLSYNEQFF.